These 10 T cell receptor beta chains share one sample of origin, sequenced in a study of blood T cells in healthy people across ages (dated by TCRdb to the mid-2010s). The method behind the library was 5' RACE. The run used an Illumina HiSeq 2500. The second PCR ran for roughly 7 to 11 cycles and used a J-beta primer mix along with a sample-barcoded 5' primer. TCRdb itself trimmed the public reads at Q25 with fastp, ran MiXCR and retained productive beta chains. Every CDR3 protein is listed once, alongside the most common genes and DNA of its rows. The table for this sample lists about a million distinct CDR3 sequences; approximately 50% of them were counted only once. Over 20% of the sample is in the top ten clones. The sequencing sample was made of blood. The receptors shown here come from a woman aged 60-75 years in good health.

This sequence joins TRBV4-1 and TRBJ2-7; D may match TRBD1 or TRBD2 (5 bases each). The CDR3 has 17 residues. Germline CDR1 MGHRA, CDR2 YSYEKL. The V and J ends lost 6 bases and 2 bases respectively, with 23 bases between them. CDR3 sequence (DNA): TGCGCCAGCAGTCCAAAAATCGGGGCTAAACAAACCTACGAGCAGTACTTC. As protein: CASSPKIGAKQTYEQYF.

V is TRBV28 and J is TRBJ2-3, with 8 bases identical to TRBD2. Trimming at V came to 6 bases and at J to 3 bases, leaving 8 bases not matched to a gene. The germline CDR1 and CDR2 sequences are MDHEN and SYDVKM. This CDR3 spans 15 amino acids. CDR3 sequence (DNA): TGTGCCAGCAGCCCCGGGGGGGGCGCGACAGATACGCAGTATTTT. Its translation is CASSPGGGATDTQYF.

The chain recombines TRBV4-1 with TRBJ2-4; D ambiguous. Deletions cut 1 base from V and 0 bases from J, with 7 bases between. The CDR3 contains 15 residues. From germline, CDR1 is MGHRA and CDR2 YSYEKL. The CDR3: CASSQGVAAKNIQYF. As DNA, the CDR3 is TGCGCCAGCAGCCAAGGGGTGGCAGCCAAAAACATTCAGTACTTC.

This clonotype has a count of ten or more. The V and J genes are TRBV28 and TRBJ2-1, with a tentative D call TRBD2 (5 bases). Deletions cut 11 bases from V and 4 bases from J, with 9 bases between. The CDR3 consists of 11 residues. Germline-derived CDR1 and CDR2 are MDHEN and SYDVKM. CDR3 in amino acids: CASRGYNEQFF. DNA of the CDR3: TGTGCCTCCCGGGGTTACAATGAGCAGTTCTTC. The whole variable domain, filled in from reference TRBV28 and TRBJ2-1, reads DVKVTQSSRYLVKRTGEKVFLECVQDMDHENMFWYRQDPGLGLRLIYFSYDVKMKEKGDIPEGYSVSREKKERFSLILESASTNQTSMYLCASRGYNEQFFGPGTRLTVL.

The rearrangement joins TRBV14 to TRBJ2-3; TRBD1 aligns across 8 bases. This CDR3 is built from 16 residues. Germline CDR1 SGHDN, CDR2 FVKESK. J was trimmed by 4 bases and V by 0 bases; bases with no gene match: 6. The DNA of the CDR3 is TGTGCCAGCAGCCAAGATGTGGGACAGGTCCCAGATACGCAGTATTTT. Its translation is CASSQDVGQVPDTQYF.

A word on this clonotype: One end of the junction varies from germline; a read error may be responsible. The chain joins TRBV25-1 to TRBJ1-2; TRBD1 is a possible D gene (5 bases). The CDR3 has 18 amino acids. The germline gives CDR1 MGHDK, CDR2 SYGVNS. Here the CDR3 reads CVSSDVYGRAVSNYGYTF. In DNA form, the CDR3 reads TGTGTCAGCAGTGACGTTTACGGCAGGGCAGTATCTAACTATGGCTACACCTTC.

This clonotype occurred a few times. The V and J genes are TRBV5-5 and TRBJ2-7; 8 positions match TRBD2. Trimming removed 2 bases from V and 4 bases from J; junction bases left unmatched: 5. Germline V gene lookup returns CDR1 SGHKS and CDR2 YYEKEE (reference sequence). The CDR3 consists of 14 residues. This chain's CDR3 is CASSFPGGVYEQYF. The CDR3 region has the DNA TGTGCCAGCAGCTTCCCGGGAGGGGTGTACGAGCAGTACTTC.

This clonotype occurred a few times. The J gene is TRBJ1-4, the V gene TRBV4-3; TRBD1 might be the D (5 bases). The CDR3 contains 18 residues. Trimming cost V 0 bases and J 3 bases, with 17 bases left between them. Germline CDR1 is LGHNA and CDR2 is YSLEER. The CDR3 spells CASSQDLGPGTANEKLFF. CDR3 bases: TGCGCCAGCAGCCAAGATCTAGGACCAGGGACGGCTAATGAAAAACTGTTTTTT.

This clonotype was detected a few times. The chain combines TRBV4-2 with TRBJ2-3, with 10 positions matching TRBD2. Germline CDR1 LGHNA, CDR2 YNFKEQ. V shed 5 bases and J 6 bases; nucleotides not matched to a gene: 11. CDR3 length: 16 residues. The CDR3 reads CASSVQASGSWDTQYF. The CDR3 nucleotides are TGTGCCAGCAGCGTCCAGGCTAGCGGGAGTTGGGATACGCAGTATTTT.

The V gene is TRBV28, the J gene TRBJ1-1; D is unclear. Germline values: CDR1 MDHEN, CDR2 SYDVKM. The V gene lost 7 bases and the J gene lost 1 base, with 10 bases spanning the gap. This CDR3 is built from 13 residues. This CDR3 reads CASTTNPNTEAFF. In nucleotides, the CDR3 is TGTGCCAGCACTACAAACCCGAACACTGAAGCTTTCTTT. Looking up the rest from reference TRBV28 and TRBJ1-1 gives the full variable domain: DVKVTQSSRYLVKRTGEKVFLECVQDMDHENMFWYRQDPGLGLRLIYFSYDVKMKEKGDIPEGYSVSREKKERFSLILESASTNQTSMYLCASTTNPNTEAFFGQGTRLTVV.